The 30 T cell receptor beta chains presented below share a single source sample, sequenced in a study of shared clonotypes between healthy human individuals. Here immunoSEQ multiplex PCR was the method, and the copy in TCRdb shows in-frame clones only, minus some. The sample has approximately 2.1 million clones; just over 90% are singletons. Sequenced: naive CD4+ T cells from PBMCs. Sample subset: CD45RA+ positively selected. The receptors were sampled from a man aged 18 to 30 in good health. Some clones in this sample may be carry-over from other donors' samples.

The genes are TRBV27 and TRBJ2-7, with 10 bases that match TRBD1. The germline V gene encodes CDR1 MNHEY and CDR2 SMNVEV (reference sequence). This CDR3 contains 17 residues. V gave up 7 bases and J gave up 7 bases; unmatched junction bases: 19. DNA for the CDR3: TGTGCCAGCAACCCTCAACCCACCGGGACAGGGGCTCGGGAGCAGTACTTC. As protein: CASNPQPTGTGAREQYF.

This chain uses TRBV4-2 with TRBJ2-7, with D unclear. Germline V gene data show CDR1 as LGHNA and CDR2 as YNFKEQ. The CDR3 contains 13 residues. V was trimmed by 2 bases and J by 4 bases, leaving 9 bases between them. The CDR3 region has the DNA TGTGCCAGCAGCCAACTCCGCGATTACGAGCAGTACTTC. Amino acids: CASSQLRDYEQYF.

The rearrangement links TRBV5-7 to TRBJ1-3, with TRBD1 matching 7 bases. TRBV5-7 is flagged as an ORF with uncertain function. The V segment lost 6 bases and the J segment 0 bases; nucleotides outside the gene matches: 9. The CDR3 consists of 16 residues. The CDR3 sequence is CASNRQGAGSGNTIYF. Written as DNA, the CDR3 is TGTGCCAGCAACCGACAGGGCGCCGGCTCTGGAAACACCATATATTTT.

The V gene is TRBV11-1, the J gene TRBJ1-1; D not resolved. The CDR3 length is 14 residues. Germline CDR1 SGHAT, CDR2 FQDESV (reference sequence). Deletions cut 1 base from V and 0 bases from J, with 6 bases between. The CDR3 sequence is CASSLEGLNTEAFF. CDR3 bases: TGTGCCAGCAGCTTAGAGGGTCTGAACACTGAAGCTTTCTTT.

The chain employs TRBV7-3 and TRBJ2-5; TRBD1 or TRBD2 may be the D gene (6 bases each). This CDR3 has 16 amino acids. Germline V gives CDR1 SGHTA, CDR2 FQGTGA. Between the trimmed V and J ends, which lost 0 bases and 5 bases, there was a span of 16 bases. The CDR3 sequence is CASSLTGGGRWETQYF. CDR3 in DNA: TGTGCCAGCAGCTTAACCGGAGGGGGGAGATGGGAGACCCAGTACTTC.

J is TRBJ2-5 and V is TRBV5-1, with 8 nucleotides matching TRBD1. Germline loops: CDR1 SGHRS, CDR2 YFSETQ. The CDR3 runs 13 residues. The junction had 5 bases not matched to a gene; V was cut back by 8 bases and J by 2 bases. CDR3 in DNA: TGCGCCAGTTGGACAGGGTGGCAAGAGACCCAGTACTTC. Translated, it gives CASWTGWQETQYF.

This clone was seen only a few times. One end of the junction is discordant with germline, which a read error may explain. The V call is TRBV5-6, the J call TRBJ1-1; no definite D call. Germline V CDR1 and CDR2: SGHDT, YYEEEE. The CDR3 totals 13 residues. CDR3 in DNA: TGTGCCAGCAGCTTGGGTGCATCCTCCTCTCCCCTCTTT. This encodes CASSLGASSSPLF.

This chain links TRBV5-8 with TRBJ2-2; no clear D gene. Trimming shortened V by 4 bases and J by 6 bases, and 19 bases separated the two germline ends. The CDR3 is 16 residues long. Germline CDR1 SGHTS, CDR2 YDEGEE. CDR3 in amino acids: CASSKSKLFGAGELFF. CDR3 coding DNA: TGTGCCAGCAGCAAATCCAAACTATTTGGTGCCGGGGAGCTGTTTTTT. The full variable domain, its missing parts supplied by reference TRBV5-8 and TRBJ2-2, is EAGVTQSPTHLIKTRGQQATLRCSPISGHTSVYWYQQALGLGLQFLLWYDEGEERNRGNFPPRFSGRQFPNYSSELNVNALELEDSALYLCASSKSKLFGAGELFFGEGSRLTVL.

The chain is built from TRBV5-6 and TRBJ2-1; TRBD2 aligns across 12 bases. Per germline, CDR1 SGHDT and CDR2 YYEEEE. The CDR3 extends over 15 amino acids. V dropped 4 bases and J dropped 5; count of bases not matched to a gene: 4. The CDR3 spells CASSTLAGGHNEQFF. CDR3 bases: TGTGCCAGCAGCACACTAGCGGGAGGCCACAATGAGCAGTTCTTC.

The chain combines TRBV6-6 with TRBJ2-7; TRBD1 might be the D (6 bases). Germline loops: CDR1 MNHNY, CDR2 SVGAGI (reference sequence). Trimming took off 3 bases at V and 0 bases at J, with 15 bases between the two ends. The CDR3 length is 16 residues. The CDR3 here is CASSYGGGPSSYEQYF. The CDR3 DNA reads TGTGCCAGCAGTTATGGTGGGGGCCCCAGCTCCTACGAGCAGTACTTC.

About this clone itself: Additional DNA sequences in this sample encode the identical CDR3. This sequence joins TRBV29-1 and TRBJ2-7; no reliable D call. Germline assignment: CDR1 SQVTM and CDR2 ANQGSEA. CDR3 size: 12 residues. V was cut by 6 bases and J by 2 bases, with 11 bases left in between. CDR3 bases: TGCAGCGTGTCGGGCAGCACCTACGAGCAGTACTTC. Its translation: CSVSGSTYEQYF.

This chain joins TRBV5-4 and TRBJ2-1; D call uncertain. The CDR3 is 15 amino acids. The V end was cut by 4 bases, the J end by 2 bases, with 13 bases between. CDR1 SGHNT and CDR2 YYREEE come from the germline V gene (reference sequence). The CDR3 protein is CASSDGFSPYNEQFF. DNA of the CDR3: TGTGCCAGCAGCGACGGCTTCAGCCCCTACAATGAGCAGTTCTTC.

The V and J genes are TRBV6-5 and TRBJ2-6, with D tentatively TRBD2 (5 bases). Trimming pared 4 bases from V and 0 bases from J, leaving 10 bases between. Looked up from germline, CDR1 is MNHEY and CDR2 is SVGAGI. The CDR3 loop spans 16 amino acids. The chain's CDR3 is CASSSPRDSGANVLTF. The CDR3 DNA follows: TGTGCCAGCAGTTCCCCGAGGGACTCTGGGGCCAACGTCCTGACTTTC.

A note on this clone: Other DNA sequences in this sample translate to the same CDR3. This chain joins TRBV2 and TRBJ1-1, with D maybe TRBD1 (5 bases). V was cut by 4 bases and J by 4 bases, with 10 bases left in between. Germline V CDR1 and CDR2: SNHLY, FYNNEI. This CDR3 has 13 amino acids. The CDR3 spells CASSGSRGTEAFF. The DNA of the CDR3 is TGTGCCAGCAGTGGCTCGAGGGGCACTGAAGCTTTCTTT. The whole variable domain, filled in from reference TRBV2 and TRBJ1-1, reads EPEVTQTPSHQVTQMGQEVILRCVPISNHLYFYWYRQILGQKVEFLVSFYNNEISEKSEIFDDQFSVERPDGSNFTLKIRSTKLEDSAMYFCASSGSRGTEAFFGQGTRLTVV.

Here the CDR3 reads CASSERGPGQGSSARNQPQHF. The CDR3 DNA is TGTGCCAGCAGTGAAAGGGGGCCGGGACAGGGTTCCTCTGCCCGTAATCAGCCCCAGCATTTT. V gene TRBV6-1 combines with J gene TRBJ1-5; TRBD1 matches 9 bases. Germline V gene sequence: CDR1 MNHNS, CDR2 SASEGT. V was pared by 2 bases and J by 4 bases, with 21 bases of the junction left unmatched. This CDR3 comprises 21 residues.

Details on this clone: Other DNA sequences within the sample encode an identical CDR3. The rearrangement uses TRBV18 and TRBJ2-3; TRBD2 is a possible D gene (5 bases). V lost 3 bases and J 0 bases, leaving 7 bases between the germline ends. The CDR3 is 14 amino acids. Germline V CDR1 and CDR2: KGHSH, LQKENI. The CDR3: CASSPPGSTDTQYF. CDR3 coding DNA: TGTGCCAGCTCACCCCCGGGAAGCACAGATACGCAGTATTTT.

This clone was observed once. The CDR3 is CASSKARGMRGRNGNTIYF. The CDR3 DNA is TGTGCCAGCAGCAAAGCCCGAGGCATGAGGGGAAGGAACGGAAACACCATATATTTT. The rearrangement links TRBV21-1 to TRBJ1-3. TRBV21-1 is given as a pseudogene. The CDR3 loop spans 19 amino acids.

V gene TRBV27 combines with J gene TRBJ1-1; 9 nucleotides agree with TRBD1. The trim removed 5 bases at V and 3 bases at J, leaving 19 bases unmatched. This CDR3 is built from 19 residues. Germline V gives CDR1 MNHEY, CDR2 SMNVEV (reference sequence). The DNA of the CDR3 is TGTGCCAGCAGTCTCACCTACAGGGGGCCCCCCGGACATGACACTGAAGCTTTCTTT. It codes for CASSLTYRGPPGHDTEAFF.

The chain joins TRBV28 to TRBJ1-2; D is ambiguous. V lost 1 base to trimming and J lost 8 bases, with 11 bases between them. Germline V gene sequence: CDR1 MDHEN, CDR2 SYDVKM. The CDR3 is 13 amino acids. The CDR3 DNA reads TGTGCCAGCAGTTTATCTGCTGAAGGCGGCTACACCTTC. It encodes CASSLSAEGGYTF.

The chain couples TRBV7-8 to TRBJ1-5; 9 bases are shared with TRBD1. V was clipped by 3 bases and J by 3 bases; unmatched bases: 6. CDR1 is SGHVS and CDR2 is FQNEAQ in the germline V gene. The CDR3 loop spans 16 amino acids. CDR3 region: CASSLGQGGFNQPQHF. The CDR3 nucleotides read TGTGCCAGCAGCTTGGGACAGGGAGGATTCAATCAGCCCCAGCATTTT.

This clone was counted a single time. CDR3 nucleotide sequence: TGCGCCAGCAGTGGGGGGACGAGCTTGTACAATCAGCCCCAGCATTTT. Translation: CASSGGTSLYNQPQHF. The gene calls are TRBV10-1 and TRBJ1-5; a weak D match, TRBD1 (5 bases). From germline, CDR1 is WNHNN and CDR2 SYGVQD (reference sequence). This CDR3 region has 16 residues. Deletions cut 4 bases from V and 3 bases from J, with 16 bases between.

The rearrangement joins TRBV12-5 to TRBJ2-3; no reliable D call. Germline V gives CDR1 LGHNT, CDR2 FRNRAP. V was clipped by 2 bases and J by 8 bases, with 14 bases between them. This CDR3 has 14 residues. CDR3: CASGLIGGVGTQYF. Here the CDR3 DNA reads TGTGCTAGTGGTTTGATTGGTGGGGTCGGTACGCAGTATTTT.

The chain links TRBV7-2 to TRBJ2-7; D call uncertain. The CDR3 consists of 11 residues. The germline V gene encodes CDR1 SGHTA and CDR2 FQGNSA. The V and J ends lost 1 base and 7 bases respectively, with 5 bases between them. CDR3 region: CASSLEPEQYF. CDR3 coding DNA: TGTGCCAGCAGCTTAGAGCCTGAGCAGTACTTC.

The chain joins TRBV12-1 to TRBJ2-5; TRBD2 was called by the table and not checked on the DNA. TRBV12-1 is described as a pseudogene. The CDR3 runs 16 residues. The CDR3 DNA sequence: TGTGCCAGCAGCTTTTTGGCGGGAGGGCCCTCCGAGACCCAGTACTTC. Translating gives CASSFLAGGPSETQYF.

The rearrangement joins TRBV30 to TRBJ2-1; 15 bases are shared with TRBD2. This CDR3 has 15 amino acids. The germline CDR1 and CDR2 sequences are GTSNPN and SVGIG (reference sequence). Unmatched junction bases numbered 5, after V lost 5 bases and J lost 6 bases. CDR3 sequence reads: CAWLKGLAGGNEQFF. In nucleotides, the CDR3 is TGTGCCTGGCTAAAGGGACTAGCGGGAGGCAATGAGCAGTTCTTC.

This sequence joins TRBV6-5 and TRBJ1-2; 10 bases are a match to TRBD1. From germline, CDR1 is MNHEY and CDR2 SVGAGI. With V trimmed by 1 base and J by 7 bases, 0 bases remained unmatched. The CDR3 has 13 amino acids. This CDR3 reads CASSYWTGGGYTF. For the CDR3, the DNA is TGTGCCAGCAGTTACTGGACAGGGGGTGGCTACACCTTC.

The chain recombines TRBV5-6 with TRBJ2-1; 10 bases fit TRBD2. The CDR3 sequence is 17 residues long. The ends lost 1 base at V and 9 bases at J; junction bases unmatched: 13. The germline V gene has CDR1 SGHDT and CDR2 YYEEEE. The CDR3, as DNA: TGTGCCAGCAGCTTGTTTGTTTTGGCTAGCGGGAGTGGTGAGCAGTTCTTC. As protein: CASSLFVLASGSGEQFF. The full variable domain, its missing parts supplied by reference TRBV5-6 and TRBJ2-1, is DAGVTQSPTHLIKTRGQQVTLRCSPKSGHDTVSWYQQALGQGPQFIFQYYEEEERQRGNFPDRFSGHQFPNYSSELNVNALLLGDSALYLCASSLFVLASGSGEQFFGPGTRLTVL.

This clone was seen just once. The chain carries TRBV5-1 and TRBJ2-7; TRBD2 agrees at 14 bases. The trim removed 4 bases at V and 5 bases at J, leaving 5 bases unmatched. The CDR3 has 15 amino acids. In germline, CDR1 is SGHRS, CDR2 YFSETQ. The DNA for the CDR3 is TGCGCCAGCAGCCCCGGGGGACTAGCGGGAGACGAGCAGTACTTC. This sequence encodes CASSPGGLAGDEQYF. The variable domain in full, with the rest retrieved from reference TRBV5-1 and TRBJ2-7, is KAGVTQTPRYLIKTRGQQVTLSCSPISGHRSVSWYQQTPGQGLQFLFEYFSETQRNKGNFPGRFSGRQFSNSRSEMNVSTLELGDSALYLCASSPGGLAGDEQYFGPGTRLTVT.

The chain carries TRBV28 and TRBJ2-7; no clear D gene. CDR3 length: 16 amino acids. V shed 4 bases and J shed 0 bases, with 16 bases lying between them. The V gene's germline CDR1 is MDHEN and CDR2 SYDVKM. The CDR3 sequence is CASSSPLSRSSYEQYF. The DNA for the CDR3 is TGTGCCAGCAGTTCGCCACTCAGTAGGAGCTCCTACGAGCAGTACTTC.

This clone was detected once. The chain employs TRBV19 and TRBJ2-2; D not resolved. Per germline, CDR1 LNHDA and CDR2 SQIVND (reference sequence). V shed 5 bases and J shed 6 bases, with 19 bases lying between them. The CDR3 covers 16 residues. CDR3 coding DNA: TGTGCCAGTAGTTTTAACCGGGCCGCTATTGCCGGGGAGCTGTTTTTT. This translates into CASSFNRAAIAGELFF.